This is a list of T cell receptor beta chains from one sample in a study of T-cell memory formation after mild COVID-19. TCRdb reprocessed the 5' RACE reads with MiXCR, giving one entry per CDR3 protein. This sample has about 150,000 distinct CDR3 sequences, with approximately 13% found just once. The sample taken for sequencing was PBMCs or a T cell subset sorted from them (not recorded which). These receptors were obtained from a man between 18 and 29 years old who had mild COVID-19 (a few samples of this study predate the infection). Cell type and time point are not known. Each CDR3 is given with its conserved first and last residue. The order of the fields is V gene, J gene, clone size, D gene, CDR3 protein, CDR3 DNA. A D gene is named only where the DNA matches it firmly. Only part of the rows carry a size: once, few, many, or a class if the clone is expanded.

TRBV7-2	TRBJ2-5	-	-	CASSSTGAPGAQYF	TGTGCCAGCAGCTCGACGGGGGCCCCCGGGGCCCAGTACTTC
TRBV7-8	TRBJ2-1	few	-	CASSLSGSREQFF	TGTGCCAGCAGCTTATCGGGGAGCAGGGAGCAGTTCTTC
TRBV5-1	TRBJ1-1	-	-	CASSLEARMNTEAFF	TGCGCCAGCAGCTTGGAGGCTCGCATGAACACTGAAGCTTTCTTT
TRBV5-1	TRBJ2-1	-	TRBD1	CASSIGQGSNEQFF	TGCGCCAGCAGCATCGGACAGGGTTCGAATGAGCAGTTCTTC
TRBV4-2	TRBJ1-1	few	-	CASSQVGQMNTEAFF	TGTGCCAGCAGCCAAGTAGGACAGATGAACACTGAAGCTTTCTTT
TRBV11-1	TRBJ1-1	-	-	CASSYVTGSTEAFF	TGTGCCAGCAGCTACGTCACAGGTTCCACTGAAGCTTTCTTT
TRBV27	TRBJ2-1	many	-	CASSRAGWNEQFF	TGTGCCAGCAGCCGTGCGGGGTGGAATGAGCAGTTCTTC
TRBV2	TRBJ1-2	many	-	CASSVAGNYGYTF	TGTGCCAGCAGTGTGGCGGGGAACTATGGCTACACCTTC
TRBV9	TRBJ1-1	-	-	CASSPLPGGTEAFF	TGTGCCAGCAGCCCTCTCCCGGGGGGCACTGAAGCTTTCTTT
TRBV6-5	TRBJ1-1	many	-	CASSSVDDTEAFF	TGTGCCAGCAGCTCCGTAGACGACACTGAAGCTTTCTTT
TRBV5-1	TRBJ2-5	-	TRBD2	CASSGSSGGPQETQYF	TGCGCCAGCAGCGGCTCTAGCGGGGGGCCTCAAGAGACCCAGTACTTC
TRBV9	TRBJ2-3	-	TRBD1	CASSPGTGEAAPWTQYF	TGTGCCAGCAGCCCCGGGACAGGGGAGGCCGCGCCTTGGACGCAGTATTTT
TRBV7-2	TRBJ2-5	-	-	CASSFDQGDQYF	TGTGCCAGCAGCTTCGATCAGGGCGACCAGTACTTC
TRBV6-2/TRBV6-3	TRBJ1-5	-	-	CASSYRVFNQPQHF	TGTGCCAGCAGTTACCGGGTTTTCAATCAGCCCCAGCATTTT
TRBV7-2	TRBJ2-1	many	TRBD2	CASSLGTSGYNEQFF	TGTGCCAGCAGCTTGGGGACTAGCGGCTACAATGAGCAGTTCTTC
TRBV20-1	TRBJ1-5	-	-	CSARDGGQPQHF	TGCAGTGCTAGGGACGGAGGTCAGCCCCAGCATTTT
TRBV5-1	TRBJ2-2	-	-	CASSLTAGYTGELFF	TGCGCCAGCAGCTTGACTGCGGGGTACACCGGGGAGCTGTTTTTT
TRBV7-2	TRBJ1-1	-	-	CASSLARGLREAFF	TGTGCCAGCAGCCTCGCCAGAGGTTTGCGCGAAGCTTTCTTT
TRBV25-1	TRBJ2-5	few	TRBD1	CASSELGQGRGETQYF	TGTGCCAGCAGTGAATTGGGACAGGGACGGGGAGAGACCCAGTACTTC